This T cell receptor beta chain derives from a study of CD8 T cells in Susac syndrome. J was trimmed by 0 bases and V by 3 bases; bases with no gene match: 10. The CDR3 sequence is 17 residues long. CDR1 and CDR2 (germline): SEHNR, FQNEAQ (reference sequence). Reverse transcription of roughly 0.45 to 1 ug RNA was carried out with random hexamers. TCRdb independently ran MiXCR on the immunoSEQ multiplex PCR reads; one entry per CDR3 protein. The sample has approximately 160,000 distinct CDR3 sequences, roughly 94% seen once. The CD8+ and CD4+ T cells were negatively isolated, with the TEMRA cells enriched by FACS.

The sample taken for sequencing was CD4+ T cells from PBMCs. The sequence was collected from a human donor in good health. The chain recombines TRBV7-9 with TRBJ2-7; 8 positions match TRBD1. CDR3 loop: CASSFPLQGANSYEQYF. The CDR3 coding sequence is TGTGCCAGCAGCTTCCCCCTCCAGGGGGCCAACTCCTACGAGCAGTACTTC.